One and the same sample provided the 17 T cell receptor beta chains below, sequenced in a study of control samples from healthy donors and cancer patients. TCRdb's copy holds only in-frame clones and misses some; the assay was immunoSEQ multiplex PCR. The sample gives roughly 52,000 clones, 95% of which show up once; 2.4% is in the top ten. Sequencing input: blood. The source is a man aged 25 to 40 in good health.

The chain joins TRBV5-1 to TRBJ1-4; maybe TRBD1 (6 bases). CDR3 length equals 14 residues. CDR1 is SGHRS and CDR2 is YFSETQ in the germline V gene. Trimming left V 4 bases short and J 7 bases short, with 14 bases between. CDR3 region: CASSAGQSGEKLFF. The CDR3 nucleotides are TGCGCCAGCAGCGCGGGACAATCGGGTGAAAAACTGTTTTTT.

The chain joins TRBV6-6 to TRBJ1-5; D remains unclear. This CDR3 region has 16 residues. Germline V gene lookup returns CDR1 MNHNY and CDR2 SVGAGI (reference sequence). With 4 bases removed from V and 1 base from J, the gap between germline ends came to 14 bases. The CDR3 bases are TGTGCCAGCAGTTTCCCAACGGTGGACAGCAATCAGCCCCAGCATTTT. This codes for CASSFPTVDSNQPQHF.

The chain has TRBV4-1 and TRBJ1-4; no clear D gene. From germline, CDR1 is MGHRA and CDR2 YSYEKL. Between the trimmed V and J ends, which lost 0 bases and 7 bases, there was a span of 3 bases. This CDR3 spans 12 amino acids. Here the CDR3 DNA reads TGCGCCAGCAGCCAAGATAGTGAAAAACTGTTTTTT. This encodes CASSQDSEKLFF.

The gene calls are TRBV9 and TRBJ1-4; D is perhaps TRBD1 (5 bases). Germline V gene lookup returns CDR1 SGDLS and CDR2 YYNGEE. The V gene lost 0 bases and the J gene lost 3 bases, with 9 bases spanning the gap. The CDR3 runs 15 residues. The CDR3 nucleotides are TGTGCCAGCAGCGTAGGCGAGGGACCTAATGAAAAACTGTTTTTT. Encoded protein: CASSVGEGPNEKLFF.

This chain joins TRBV2 and TRBJ2-3; 7 bases agree with TRBD2. V was clipped by 4 bases and J by 2 bases; unmatched bases: 9. The CDR3 is made up of 16 amino acids. CDR1 is SNHLY and CDR2 is FYNNEI in the germline V gene. As DNA, the CDR3 is TGTGCCAGCAGTGGGGGAGGGGTAGACAACACAGATACGCAGTATTTT. Encoded protein: CASSGGGVDNTDTQYF.

The rearrangement links TRBV4-3 to TRBJ2-3; 12 bases fit TRBD2. Germline V gene data show CDR1 as LGHNA and CDR2 as YSLEER. V trimming: 1 base; J trimming: 4 bases; junction bases outside the gene matches: 3. The CDR3 has 16 residues. The CDR3: CASSQGLAGAADTQYF. The CDR3 DNA is TGCGCCAGCAGCCAAGGACTAGCGGGAGCTGCAGATACGCAGTATTTT.

This clone was found once. The rearrangement links TRBV7-3 to TRBJ2-3; D is perhaps TRBD1 or TRBD2 (5 bases each). This CDR3 is 17 amino acids long. Germline V gene data show CDR1 as SGHTA and CDR2 as FQGTGA. The ends were cut back, 4 bases at V and 4 bases at J, with 21 bases in the middle. The DNA of the CDR3 is TGTGCCAGCAGCTCCGGCGTGGGGGTCGGGACGCCAGATACGCAGTATTTT. Protein product: CASSSGVGVGTPDTQYF.

The chain couples TRBV7-8 to TRBJ2-7; D remains unclear. This CDR3 has 13 residues. Trimming stripped 1 base from V and 6 bases from J, with 10 bases between. Germline V gives CDR1 SGHVS, CDR2 FQNEAQ. In DNA, the CDR3 is TGTGCCAGCAGCTTAGGCGCAGGCGGCGAGCAGTACTTC. It is translated as CASSLGAGGEQYF.

The J gene is TRBJ2-1, the V gene TRBV7-3; 14 bases line up with TRBD2. The CDR3 is 14 amino acids. The V and J ends lost 5 bases and 9 bases, in that order; junction bases with no gene match: 3. CDR1 and CDR2 from the germline V gene are SGHTA and FQGTGA. The CDR3: CASSPGTSGSEQFF. CDR3 DNA sequence: TGTGCCAGCAGCCCCGGGACTAGCGGGAGTGAGCAGTTCTTC.

This sequence joins TRBV28 and TRBJ2-7; the D gene is possibly TRBD2 (6 bases). Germline V gene lookup returns CDR1 MDHEN and CDR2 SYDVKM. The CDR3 runs to 15 residues. Trimming cost V 6 bases and J 0 bases, with 15 bases left between them. CDR3 residues: CASRSGTASSYEQYF. The CDR3 DNA follows: TGTGCCAGCAGATCCGGGACTGCAAGCTCCTACGAGCAGTACTTC.

V gene TRBV9 combines with J gene TRBJ2-3; tentatively, D is TRBD1 (5 bases). V lost 3 bases and J 5 bases, leaving 16 bases between the germline ends. Germline assignment: CDR1 SGDLS and CDR2 YYNGEE. The CDR3 totals 15 residues. The CDR3 nucleotides read TGTGCCAGCAGCGCCCGGATAGTGGGGCAAGATACGCAGTATTTT. This sequence encodes CASSARIVGQDTQYF.

The rearrangement joins TRBV24-1 to TRBJ2-1, with D perhaps being TRBD1 or TRBD2 (6 bases each). The CDR3 loop spans 15 amino acids. The germline V gene encodes CDR1 KGHDR and CDR2 SFDVKD. V gave up 4 bases and J gave up 5 bases, with 14 bases separating them. The CDR3 nucleotides are TGTGCCACCAGTGAGGAGGGGACAAACCACAATGAGCAGTTCTTC. Encoded protein: CATSEEGTNHNEQFF.

The chain links TRBV18 to TRBJ1-3, with TRBD1 identical over 7 bases. Unmatched junction bases numbered 4, after V lost 4 bases and J lost 4 bases. The germline V gene encodes CDR1 KGHSH and CDR2 LQKENI. The CDR3 sequence is 14 residues long. The CDR3 nucleotides read TGTGCCAGCTCACTTGACAGGGACGGAAACACCATATATTTT. It codes for CASSLDRDGNTIYF.

The CDR3 loop reads CATRESGSPIQPQHF. CDR3 bases: TGCGCCACCCGCGAATCGGGATCCCCTATTCAGCCCCAGCATTTT. This sequence joins TRBV10-1 and TRBJ1-5, with D hard to call. Germline CDR1 and CDR2: WNHNN and SYGVQD (reference sequence). The CDR3 has 15 residues. Trimming took off 10 bases at V and 6 bases at J, with 22 bases between the two ends.

This clone was seen only once. The chain combines TRBV28 with TRBJ2-7; 8 bases align to TRBD1. The V and J ends lost 4 bases and 4 bases, in that order; junction bases with no gene match: 3. The CDR3 has 13 residues. Germline V CDR1 and CDR2: MDHEN, SYDVKM. CDR3 residues: CASSWTGKYEQYF. For the CDR3, the DNA is TGTGCCAGCAGTTGGACAGGGAAATACGAGCAGTACTTC.

The V and J genes are TRBV6-1 and TRBJ1-2, with D unresolved. This CDR3 contains 13 residues. Germline V gene sequence: CDR1 MNHNS, CDR2 SASEGT. The V end lost 3 bases, the J end lost 0 bases, and 5 bases lay between the germline ends. CDR3 coding DNA: TGTGCCAGCAGTGACACGCCTAACTATGGCTACACCTTC. The encoded protein is CASSDTPNYGYTF.

The chain employs TRBV24-1 and TRBJ2-3; D ambiguous. The CDR3 totals 14 residues. The germline V gene has CDR1 KGHDR and CDR2 SFDVKD. Trimming pared 5 bases from V and 0 bases from J, leaving 8 bases between. For the CDR3, the DNA is TGTGCCACCAGTGCCCACCTAAGCACAGATACGCAGTATTTT. The encoded protein is CATSAHLSTDTQYF.